This T cell receptor beta chain was sequenced during a study of blood T cell repertoires in COVID-19. Looking at the study overall: Both acute and convalescent COVID-19 samples were obtained from the United States, Italy and Spain.

CDR3 length: 14 residues. Under the authors' procedure: Amplification of reference gene primers was used by the study to estimate nucleated cell counts. Assay: immunoSEQ multiplex PCR; the TCRdb copy retains only in-frame clones and omits some. The V and J calls and clone size were taken over from that table, and D and trimming were inferred from the DNA. The sample has 110,000 to 150,000 clones, roughly 83% seen once. This chain connects TRBV21-1 to TRBJ1-5. TRBV21-1 is a known pseudogene. This clonotype originated in a man aged 45-65 years who had recovered from COVID-19. The sample was PBMCs or T cells enriched from blood (not recorded which). As DNA, the CDR3 is TGTGCCAGCAGCAAATTCTTTGGCGGTCAGCCCCAGCATTTT. Translated, it gives CASSKFFGGQPQHF.